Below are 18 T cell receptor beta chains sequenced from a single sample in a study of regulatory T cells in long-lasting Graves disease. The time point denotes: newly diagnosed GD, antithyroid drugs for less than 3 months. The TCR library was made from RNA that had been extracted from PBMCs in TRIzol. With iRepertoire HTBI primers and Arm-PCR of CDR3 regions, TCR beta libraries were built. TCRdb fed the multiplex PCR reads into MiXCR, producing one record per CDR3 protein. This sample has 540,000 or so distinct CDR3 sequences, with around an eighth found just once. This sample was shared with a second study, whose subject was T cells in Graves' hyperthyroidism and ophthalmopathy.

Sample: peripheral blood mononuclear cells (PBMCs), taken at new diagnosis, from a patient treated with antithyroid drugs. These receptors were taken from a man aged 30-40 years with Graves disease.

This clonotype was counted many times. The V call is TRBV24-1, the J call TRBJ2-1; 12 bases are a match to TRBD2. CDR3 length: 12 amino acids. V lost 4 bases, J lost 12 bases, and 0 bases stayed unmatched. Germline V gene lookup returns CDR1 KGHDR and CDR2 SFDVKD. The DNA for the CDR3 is TGTGCCACCAGTGAGACTAGCGGGAGGCAGTTCTTC. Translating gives CATSETSGRQFF.

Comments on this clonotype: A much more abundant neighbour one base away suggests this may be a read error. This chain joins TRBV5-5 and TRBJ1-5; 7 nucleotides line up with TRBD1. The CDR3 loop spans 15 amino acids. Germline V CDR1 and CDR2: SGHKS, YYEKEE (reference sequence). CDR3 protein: CANSLQGTLNQPQHF. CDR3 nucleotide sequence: TGTGCCAACAGCTTACAGGGGACCCTCAATCAGCCCCAGCATTTT.

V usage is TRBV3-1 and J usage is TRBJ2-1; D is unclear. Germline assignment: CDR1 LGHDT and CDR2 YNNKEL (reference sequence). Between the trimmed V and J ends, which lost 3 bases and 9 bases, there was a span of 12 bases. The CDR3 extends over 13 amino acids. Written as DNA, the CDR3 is TGTGCCAGCAGCCAGTCCTTAGTCGGTGAGCAGTTCTTC. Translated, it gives CASSQSLVGEQFF.

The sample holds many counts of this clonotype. The CDR3 reads CASSWNKNTGELFF. The CDR3 region has the DNA TGTGCCAGCAGCTGGAACAAGAACACCGGGGAGCTGTTTTTT. This chain joins TRBV5-6 and TRBJ2-2; D gene uncertain. The CDR3 has 14 amino acids. V was clipped by 3 bases and J by 1 base, with 7 bases between them. Germline loops: CDR1 SGHDT, CDR2 YYEEEE.

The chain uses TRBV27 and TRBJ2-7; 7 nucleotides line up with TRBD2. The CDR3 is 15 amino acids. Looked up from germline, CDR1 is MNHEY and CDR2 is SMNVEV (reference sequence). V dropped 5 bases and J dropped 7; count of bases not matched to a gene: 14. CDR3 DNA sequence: TGTGCCAGCAGTCTAAGACTAGCCCCCACGGGGGAGCAGTACTTC. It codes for CASSLRLAPTGEQYF.

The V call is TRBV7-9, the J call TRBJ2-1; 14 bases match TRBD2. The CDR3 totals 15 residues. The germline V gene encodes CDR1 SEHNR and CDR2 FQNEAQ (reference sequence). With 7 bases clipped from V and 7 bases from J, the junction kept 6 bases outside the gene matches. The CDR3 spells CASIPTSGRVNEQFF. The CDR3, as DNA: TGTGCCAGCATTCCGACTAGCGGGAGGGTAAATGAGCAGTTCTTC. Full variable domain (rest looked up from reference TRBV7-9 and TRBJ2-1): DTGVSQNPRHKITKRGQNVTFRCDPISEHNRLYWYRQTLGQGPEFLTYFQNEAQLEKSRLLSDRFSAERPKGSFSTLEIQRTEQGDSAMYLCASIPTSGRVNEQFFGPGTRLTVL.

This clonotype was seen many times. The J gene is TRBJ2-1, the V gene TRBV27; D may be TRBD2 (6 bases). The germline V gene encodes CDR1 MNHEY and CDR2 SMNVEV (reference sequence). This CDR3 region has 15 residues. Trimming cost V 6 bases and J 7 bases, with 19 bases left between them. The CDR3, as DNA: TGTGCCAGCAGCCCCCGAGGGACTGCTTCTAATGAGCAGTTCTTC. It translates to CASSPRGTASNEQFF.

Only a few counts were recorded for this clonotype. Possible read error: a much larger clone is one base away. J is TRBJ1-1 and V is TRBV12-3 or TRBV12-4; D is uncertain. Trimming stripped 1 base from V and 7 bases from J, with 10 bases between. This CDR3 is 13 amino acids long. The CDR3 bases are TGTGCCAGCAGTTTAGTAGGGTCCATTGAAGCTTTCTTT. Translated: CASSLVGSIEAFF.

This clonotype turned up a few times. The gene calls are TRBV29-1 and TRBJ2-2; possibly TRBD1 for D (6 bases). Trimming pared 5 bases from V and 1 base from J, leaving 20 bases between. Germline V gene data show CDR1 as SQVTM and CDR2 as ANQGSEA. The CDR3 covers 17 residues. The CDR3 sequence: CSVKKTTGTQNTGELFF. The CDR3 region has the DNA TGCAGCGTTAAAAAGACAACCGGGACACAGAACACCGGGGAGCTGTTTTTT.

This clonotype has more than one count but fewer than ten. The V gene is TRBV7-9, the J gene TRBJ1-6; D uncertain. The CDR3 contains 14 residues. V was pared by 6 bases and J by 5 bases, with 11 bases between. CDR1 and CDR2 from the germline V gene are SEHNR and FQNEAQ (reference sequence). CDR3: CASRNRGNNSPLHF. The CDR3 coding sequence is TGTGCCAGCAGAAACCGGGGTAATAATTCACCCCTCCACTTT.

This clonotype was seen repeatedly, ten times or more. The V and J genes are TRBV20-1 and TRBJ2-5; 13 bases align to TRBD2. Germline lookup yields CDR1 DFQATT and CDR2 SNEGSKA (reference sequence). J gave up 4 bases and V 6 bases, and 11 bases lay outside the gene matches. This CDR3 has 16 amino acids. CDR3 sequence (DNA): TGCAGTGCCCCCCGACTAGCGGGAGGTTTACGAGAGACCCAGTACTTC. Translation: CSAPRLAGGLRETQYF.

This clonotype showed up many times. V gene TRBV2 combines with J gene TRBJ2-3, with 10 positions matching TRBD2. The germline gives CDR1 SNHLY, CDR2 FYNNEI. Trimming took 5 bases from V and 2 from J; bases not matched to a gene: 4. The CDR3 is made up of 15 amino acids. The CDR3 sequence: CASSLTSGDTDTQYF. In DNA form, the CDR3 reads TGTGCCAGCAGTTTAACTAGCGGGGACACAGATACGCAGTATTTT.

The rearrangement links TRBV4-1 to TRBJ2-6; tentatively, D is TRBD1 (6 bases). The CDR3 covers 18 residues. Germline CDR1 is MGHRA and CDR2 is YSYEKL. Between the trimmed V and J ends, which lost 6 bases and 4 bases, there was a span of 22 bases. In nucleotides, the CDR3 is TGCGCCAGCAGTCCCGGGACAACTACTTTTTACGGGGCCAACGTCCTGACTTTC. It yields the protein CASSPGTTTFYGANVLTF.

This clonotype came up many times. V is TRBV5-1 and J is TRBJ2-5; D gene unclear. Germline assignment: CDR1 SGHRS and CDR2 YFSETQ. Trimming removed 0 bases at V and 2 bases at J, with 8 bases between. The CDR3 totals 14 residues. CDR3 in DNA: TGCGCCAGCAGCTTGGAGCCGGTTCAAGAGACCCAGTACTTC. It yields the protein CASSLEPVQETQYF.

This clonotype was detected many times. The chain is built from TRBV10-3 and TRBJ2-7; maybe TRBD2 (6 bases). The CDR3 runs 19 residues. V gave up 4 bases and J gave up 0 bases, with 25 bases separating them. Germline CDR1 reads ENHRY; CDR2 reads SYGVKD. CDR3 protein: CAISGLPRREVRGSYEQYF. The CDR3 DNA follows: TGTGCCATCAGTGGTCTCCCGAGGCGGGAAGTGAGGGGCTCCTACGAGCAGTACTTC.

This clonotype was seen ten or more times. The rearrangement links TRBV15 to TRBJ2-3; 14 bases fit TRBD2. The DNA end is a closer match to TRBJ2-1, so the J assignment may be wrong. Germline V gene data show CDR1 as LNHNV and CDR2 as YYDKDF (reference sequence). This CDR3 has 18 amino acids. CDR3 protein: CATSRDPGTSGRANEQFF. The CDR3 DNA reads TGTGCCACCAGCAGAGATCCCGGGACTAGCGGGAGAGCAAATGAGCAGTTCTTC.

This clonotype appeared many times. The CDR3 here is CASSLGGDGEQYF. In nucleotides, the CDR3 is TGCGCCAGCAGCCTAGGGGGGGACGGCGAGCAGTACTTC. The chain couples TRBV10-1 to TRBJ2-7; the D gene is possibly TRBD2 (7 bases). The V gene lost 6 bases and the J gene lost 6 bases, with 15 bases spanning the gap. From germline, CDR1 is WNHNN and CDR2 SYGVQD (reference sequence). This CDR3 is built from 13 residues.

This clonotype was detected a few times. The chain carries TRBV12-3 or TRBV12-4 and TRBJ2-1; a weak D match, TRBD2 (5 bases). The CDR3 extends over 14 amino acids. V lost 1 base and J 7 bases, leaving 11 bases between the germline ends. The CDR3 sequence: CASSLGGSGNEQFF. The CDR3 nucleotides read TGTGCCAGCAGTTTAGGTGGTTCGGGAAATGAGCAGTTCTTC.